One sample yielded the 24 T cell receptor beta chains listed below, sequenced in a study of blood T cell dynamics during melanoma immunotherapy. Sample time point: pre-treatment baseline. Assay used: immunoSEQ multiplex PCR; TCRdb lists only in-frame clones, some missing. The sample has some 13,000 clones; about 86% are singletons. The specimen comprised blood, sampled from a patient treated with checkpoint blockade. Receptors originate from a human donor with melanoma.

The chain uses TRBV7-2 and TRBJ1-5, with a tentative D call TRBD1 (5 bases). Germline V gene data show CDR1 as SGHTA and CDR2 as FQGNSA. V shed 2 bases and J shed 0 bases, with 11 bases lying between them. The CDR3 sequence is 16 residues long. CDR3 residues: CASSLIGGVSNQPQHF. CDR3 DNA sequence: TGTGCCAGCAGCTTAATCGGGGGGGTTAGCAATCAGCCCCAGCATTTT.

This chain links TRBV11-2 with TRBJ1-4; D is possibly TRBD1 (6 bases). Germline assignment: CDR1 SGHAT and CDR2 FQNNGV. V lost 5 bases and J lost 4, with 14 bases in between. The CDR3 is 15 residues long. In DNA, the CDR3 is TGTGCCAGCAGCCGTAATACAGGGCTTAATGAAAAACTGTTTTTT. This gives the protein CASSRNTGLNEKLFF.

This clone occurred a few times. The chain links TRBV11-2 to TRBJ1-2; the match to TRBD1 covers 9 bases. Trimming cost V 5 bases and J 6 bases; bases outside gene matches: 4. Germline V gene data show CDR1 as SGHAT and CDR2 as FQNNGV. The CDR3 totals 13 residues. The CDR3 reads CASSIQGANGYTF. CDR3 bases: TGTGCCAGCAGCATACAGGGGGCCAATGGCTACACCTTC.

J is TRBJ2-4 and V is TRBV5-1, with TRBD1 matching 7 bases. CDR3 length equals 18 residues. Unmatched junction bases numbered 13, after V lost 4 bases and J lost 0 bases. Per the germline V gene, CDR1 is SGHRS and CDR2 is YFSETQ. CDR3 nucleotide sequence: TGCGCCAGCAGCCAAACCCGGGACAGCTATCTAGCCAAAAACATTCAGTACTTC. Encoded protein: CASSQTRDSYLAKNIQYF.

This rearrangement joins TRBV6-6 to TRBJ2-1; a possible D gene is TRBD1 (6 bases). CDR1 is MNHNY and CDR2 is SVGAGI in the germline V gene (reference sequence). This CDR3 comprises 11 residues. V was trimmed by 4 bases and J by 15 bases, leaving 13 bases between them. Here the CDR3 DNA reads TGTGCCAGCAGTTCACAGGGTAGAGGGTTCTTC. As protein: CASSSQGRGFF.

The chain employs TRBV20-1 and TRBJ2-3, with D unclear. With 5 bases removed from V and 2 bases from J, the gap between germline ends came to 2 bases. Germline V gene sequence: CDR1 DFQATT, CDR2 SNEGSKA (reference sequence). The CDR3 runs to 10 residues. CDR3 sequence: CSASTDTQYF. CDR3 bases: TGCAGTGCTTCCACAGATACGCAGTATTTT.

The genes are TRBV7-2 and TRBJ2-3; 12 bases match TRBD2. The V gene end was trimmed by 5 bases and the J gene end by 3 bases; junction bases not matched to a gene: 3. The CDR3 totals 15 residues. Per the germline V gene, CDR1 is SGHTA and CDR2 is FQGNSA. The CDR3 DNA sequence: TGTGCCAGCAGCCTGACTAGCGGGAGTACAGATACGCAGTATTTT. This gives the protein CASSLTSGSTDTQYF.

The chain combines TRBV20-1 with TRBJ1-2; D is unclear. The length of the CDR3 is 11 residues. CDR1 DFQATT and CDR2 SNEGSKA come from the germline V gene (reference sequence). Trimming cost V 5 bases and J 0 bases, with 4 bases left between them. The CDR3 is CSARTNYGYTF. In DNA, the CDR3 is TGCAGTGCTCGGACTAACTATGGCTACACCTTC.

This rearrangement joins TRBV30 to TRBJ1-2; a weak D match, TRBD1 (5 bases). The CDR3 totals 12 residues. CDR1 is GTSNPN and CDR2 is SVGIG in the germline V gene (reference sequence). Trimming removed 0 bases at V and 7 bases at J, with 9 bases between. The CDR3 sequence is CAWSVWGSGYTF. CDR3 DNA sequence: TGTGCCTGGAGTGTTTGGGGGTCTGGCTACACCTTC.

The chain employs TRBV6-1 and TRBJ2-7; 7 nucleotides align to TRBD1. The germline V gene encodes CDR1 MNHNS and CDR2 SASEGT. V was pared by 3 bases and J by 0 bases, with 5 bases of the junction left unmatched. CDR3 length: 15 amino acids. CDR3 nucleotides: TGTGCCAGCAGTGAGTTGACAGGGTCCTCCTACGAGCAGTACTTC. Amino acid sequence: CASSELTGSSYEQYF.

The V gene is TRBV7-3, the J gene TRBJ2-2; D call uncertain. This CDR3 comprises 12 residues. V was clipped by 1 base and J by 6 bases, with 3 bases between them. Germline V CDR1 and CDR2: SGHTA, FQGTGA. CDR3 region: CASSLMAGELFF. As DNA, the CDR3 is TGTGCCAGCAGCTTAATGGCCGGGGAGCTGTTTTTT.

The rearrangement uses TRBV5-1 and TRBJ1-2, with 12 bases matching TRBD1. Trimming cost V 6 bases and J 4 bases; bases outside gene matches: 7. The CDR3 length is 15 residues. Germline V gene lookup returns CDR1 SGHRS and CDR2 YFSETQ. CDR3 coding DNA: TGCGCCAGCACACCCGGGACAGGGGGCGCCTATGGCTACACCTTC. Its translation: CASTPGTGGAYGYTF.

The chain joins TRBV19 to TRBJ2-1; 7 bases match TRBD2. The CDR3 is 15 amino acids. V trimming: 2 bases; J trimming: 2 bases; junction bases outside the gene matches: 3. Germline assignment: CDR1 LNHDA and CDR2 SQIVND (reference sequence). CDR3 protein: CASSIRAGAYNEQFF. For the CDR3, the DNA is TGTGCCAGTAGTATAAGGGCGGGGGCCTACAATGAGCAGTTCTTC.

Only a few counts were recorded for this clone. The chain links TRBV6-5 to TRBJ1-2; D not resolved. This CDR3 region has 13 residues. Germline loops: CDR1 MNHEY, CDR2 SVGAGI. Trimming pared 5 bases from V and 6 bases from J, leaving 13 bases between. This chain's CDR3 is CASSDWPLNGYTF. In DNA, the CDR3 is TGTGCCAGCAGTGACTGGCCCTTAAATGGCTACACCTTC.

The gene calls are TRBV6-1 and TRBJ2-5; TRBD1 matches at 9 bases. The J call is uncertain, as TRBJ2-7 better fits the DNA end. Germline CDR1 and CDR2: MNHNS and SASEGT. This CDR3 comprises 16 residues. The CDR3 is CASSVEGGQGVYEQYF. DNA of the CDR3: TGTGCCAGCAGTGTCGAGGGGGGACAGGGTGTCTACGAGCAGTACTTC.

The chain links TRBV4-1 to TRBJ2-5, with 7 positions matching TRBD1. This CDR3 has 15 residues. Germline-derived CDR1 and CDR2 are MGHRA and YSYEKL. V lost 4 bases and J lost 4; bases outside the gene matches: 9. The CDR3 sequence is CASSRGSKGAETQYF. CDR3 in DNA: TGCGCCAGCAGCCGCGGATCTAAGGGGGCAGAGACCCAGTACTTC.

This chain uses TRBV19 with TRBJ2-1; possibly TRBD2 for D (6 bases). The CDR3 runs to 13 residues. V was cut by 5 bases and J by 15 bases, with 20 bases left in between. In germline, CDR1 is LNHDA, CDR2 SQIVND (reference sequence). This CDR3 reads CASSAGGRGGLFF. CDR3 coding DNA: TGTGCCAGTAGTGCTGGGGGTAGGGGAGGCCTGTTCTTC. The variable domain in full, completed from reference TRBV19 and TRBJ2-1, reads DGGITQSPKYLFRKEGQNVTLSCEQNLNHDAMYWYRQDPGQGLRLIYYSQIVNDFQKGDIAEGYSVSREKKESFPLTVTSAQKNPTAFYLCASSAGGRGGLFFGPGTRLTVL.

The CDR3 coding sequence is TGTGCCATCAGTGAGCAGGGGACAGGGGGCGGCGAGCAGTACTTC. This sequence encodes CAISEQGTGGGEQYF. The chain combines TRBV10-3 with TRBJ2-7; 12 bases are a match to TRBD1. The CDR3 has 15 amino acids. V gave up 2 bases and J gave up 6 bases; unmatched junction bases: 5. Germline assignment: CDR1 ENHRY and CDR2 SYGVKD.

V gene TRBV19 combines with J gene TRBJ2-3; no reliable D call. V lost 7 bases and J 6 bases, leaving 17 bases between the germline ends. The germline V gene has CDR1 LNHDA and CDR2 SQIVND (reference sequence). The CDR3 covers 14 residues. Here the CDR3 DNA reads TGTGCCAGTAAAGAGGCAGCCAACGGGGATACGCAGTATTTT. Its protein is CASKEAANGDTQYF.

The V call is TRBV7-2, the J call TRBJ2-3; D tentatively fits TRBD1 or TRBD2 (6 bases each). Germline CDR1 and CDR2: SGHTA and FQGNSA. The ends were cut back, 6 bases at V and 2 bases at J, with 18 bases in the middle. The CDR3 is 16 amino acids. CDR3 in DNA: TGTGCCAGCAGACTTTCGTGGGGGGCCTTCACAGATACGCAGTATTTT. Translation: CASRLSWGAFTDTQYF. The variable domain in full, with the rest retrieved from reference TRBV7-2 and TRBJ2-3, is GAGVSQSPSNKVTEKGKDVELRCDPISGHTALYWYRQSLGQGLEFLIYFQGNSAPDKSGLPSDRFSAERTGGSVSTLTIQRTQQEDSAVYLCASRLSWGAFTDTQYFGPGTRLTVL.

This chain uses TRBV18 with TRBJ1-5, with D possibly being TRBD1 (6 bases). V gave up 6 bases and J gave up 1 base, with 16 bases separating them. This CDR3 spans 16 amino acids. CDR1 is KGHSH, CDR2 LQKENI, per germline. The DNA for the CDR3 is TGTGCCAGCTCCCTACAGGGAGCGAGGAGCAATCAGCCCCAGCATTTT. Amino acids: CASSLQGARSNQPQHF.

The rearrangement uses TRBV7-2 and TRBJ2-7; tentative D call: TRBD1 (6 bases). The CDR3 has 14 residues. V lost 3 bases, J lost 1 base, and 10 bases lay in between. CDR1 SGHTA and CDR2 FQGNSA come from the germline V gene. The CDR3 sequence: CASSFPDRSYEQYF. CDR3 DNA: TGTGCCAGCAGCTTTCCAGACAGGTCCTACGAGCAGTACTTC.

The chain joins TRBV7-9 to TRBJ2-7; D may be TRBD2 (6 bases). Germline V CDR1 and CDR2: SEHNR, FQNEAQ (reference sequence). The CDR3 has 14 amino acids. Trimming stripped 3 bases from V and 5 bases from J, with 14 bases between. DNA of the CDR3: TGTGCCAGCAGCTTGGCCAGGGAGGCCCACGAGCAGTACTTC. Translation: CASSLAREAHEQYF.

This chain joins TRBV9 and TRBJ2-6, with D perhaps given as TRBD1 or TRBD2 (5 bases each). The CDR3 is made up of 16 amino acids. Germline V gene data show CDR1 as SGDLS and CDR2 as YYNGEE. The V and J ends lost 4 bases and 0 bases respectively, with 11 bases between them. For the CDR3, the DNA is TGTGCCAGCAGCCCCCTCGGGGCCTCTGGGGCCAACGTCCTGACTTTC. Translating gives CASSPLGASGANVLTF.